The rows below give T cell receptor beta chains drawn from one sample of a study of glioma-infiltrating T cells after dendritic cell vaccination. Repertoires were generated with immunoSEQ multiplex PCR, while TCRdb's copy carries only in-frame clones and drops some. Of tens of thousands of clones listed, more than 80% are singletons. The specimen was blood, collected after dendritic cell vaccination. The source is a human donor with glioblastoma. Each CDR3 is given with its conserved first and last residue. D genes are given only for firm matches. A clone size is listed for some rows: how often the clone was seen (once, few, many), or a class if it is expanded.

j_call	d_call	clone_size	v_call	cdr3_aa	cdr3_nt
TRBJ2-2	TRBD2	once	TRBV4-1	CASSPSPRTSGRVSTGELFF	TGCGCCAGCAGCCCATCCCCGCGGACTAGCGGGAGAGTCTCCACCGGGGAGCTGTTTTTT
TRBJ2-7	TRBD1	-	TRBV5-1	CASSFGTGSYEQYF	TGCGCCAGCAGCTTCGGGACAGGGTCGTACGAGCAGTACTTC
TRBJ2-3	TRBD2	-	TRBV5-1	CASSPLAGVRTDTQYF	TGCGCCAGCAGCCCCCTAGCGGGAGTGAGGACAGATACGCAGTATTTT
TRBJ1-1	-	-	TRBV29-1	CSVDPPTREAFF	TGCAGCGTTGATCCCCCGACTCGTGAAGCTTTCTTT
TRBJ1-2	TRBD1	-	TRBV6-1	CASSLSGQPYGYTF	TGTGCCAGCAGCCTGTCGGGACAGCCCTATGGCTACACCTTC
TRBJ1-6	TRBD1	-	TRBV6-1	CASIIQGGYNSPLHF	TGTGCCAGCATCATACAGGGGGGTTATAATTCACCCCTCCACTTT
TRBJ2-1	TRBD2	-	TRBV5-1	CASSLDSGTGGFTFF	TGCGCCAGCAGCTTGGATTCGGGGACCGGGGGGTTCACGTTCTTC
TRBJ2-1	-	-	TRBV29-1	CSVERQTYNEQFF	TGCAGCGTTGAGAGACAGACCTACAATGAGCAGTTCTTC
TRBJ2-3	-	-	TRBV6-6	CASEKETDTQYF	TGTGCCAGCGAGAAGGAGACAGATACGCAGTATTTT
TRBJ2-2	-	-	TRBV5-1	CASSSTGGAGELFF	TGCGCCAGCAGCTCGACAGGTGGTGCCGGGGAGCTGTTTTTT
TRBJ1-2	-	-	TRBV11-3	CASSVYDYLGKTYGYTF	TGTGCCAGCAGCGTATACGACTATCTCGGAAAGACCTATGGCTACACCTTC
TRBJ1-4	-	many	TRBV2	CASSVTRKLFF	TGTGCCAGCAGTGTTACGAGGAAACTGTTTTTT
TRBJ1-1	TRBD1	-	TRBV5-1	CASSPGTANTEAFF	TGCGCCAGCAGCCCAGGGACAGCGAACACTGAAGCTTTCTTT
TRBJ1-1	TRBD1	once	TRBV7-9	CASSRAGTGGSNTEAFF	TGTGCCAGCAGCAGAGCCGGGACAGGGGGGTCGAACACTGAAGCTTTCTTT
TRBJ2-7	-	few	TRBV7-9	CASSFEDYYEQYF	TGTGCCAGCAGCTTTGAGGATTACTACGAGCAGTACTTC
TRBJ2-2	TRBD2	-	TRBV7-9	CASSFVFSGGPNTGELFF	TGTGCCAGCAGCTTCGTGTTCAGCGGGGGCCCGAACACCGGGGAGCTGTTTTTT
TRBJ1-6	TRBD1	-	TRBV5-4	CASSLMTGDSPLHF	TGTGCCAGCAGCTTGATGACAGGGGATTCACCCCTCCACTTT
TRBJ2-7	TRBD1	few	TRBV6-1	CASRGQGAYEQYF	TGTGCCAGCAGGGGACAGGGGGCATACGAGCAGTACTTC
TRBJ1-5	-	once	TRBV5-8	CASSTVQPQHF	TGTGCCAGCAGCACGGTTCAGCCCCAGCATTTT
TRBJ2-1	TRBD2	-	TRBV7-2	CASSPTGTSGRVRDNEQFF	TGTGCCAGCAGCCCCACCGGGACTAGCGGGAGGGTTCGAGACAATGAGCAGTTCTTC
TRBJ2-1	TRBD1	-	TRBV7-9	CASSLKGAGGSYNEQFF	TGTGCCAGCAGCTTAAAGGGGGCAGGGGGCTCCTACAATGAGCAGTTCTTC